This T cell receptor (beta chain) was sequenced in a study of blood T cell repertoires in COVID-19. Repertoires were generated with immunoSEQ multiplex PCR, while TCRdb's copy carries only in-frame clones and drops some. Among 55,000 to 80,000 clones listed, more than 90% were seen once. This receptor was identified in a human donor in a cohort sampled during active COVID-19. Input material: peripheral blood.

CDR3 residues: CAWSSRIAGVRAKNIQYF. For the CDR3, the DNA is TGTGCCTGGAGTTCCCGGATAGCGGGAGTCCGAGCCAAAAACATTCAGTACTTC. The genes are TRBV30 and TRBJ2-4, with 9 bases aligning to TRBD2. This CDR3 contains 18 residues. CDR1 is GTSNPN, CDR2 SVGIG, per germline (reference sequence). Trimming removed 2 bases from V and 0 bases from J; junction bases left unmatched: 11.